This passage covers 8 T cell receptor beta chains from one sample sequenced in a study of neurological immune-mediated disorders. TCRdb itself ran the 5' RACE reads through MiXCR, one entry per CDR3 protein. Of approximately 31,000 distinct CDR3 sequences detected, approximately 4.4% appear once; the ten largest clones hold roughly 23%. Sequenced sample: PBMCs. The receptors here all came from a man between 18 and 29 years old in good health.

This clonotype was found many times. This chain links TRBV7-2 with TRBJ2-3, with D perhaps TRBD1 (6 bases). The V gene's germline CDR1 is SGHTA and CDR2 FQGNSA. Trimming took off 5 bases at V and 10 bases at J, with 13 bases between the two ends. This CDR3 is 12 amino acids long. The CDR3 protein is CASSTDRFPQYF. CDR3 nucleotides: TGTGCCAGCAGCACGGACAGATTTCCGCAGTATTTT.

The sample holds many counts of this clonotype. The rearrangement links TRBV9 to TRBJ1-4, with TRBD1 as a possible D gene (6 bases). Trimming took off 3 bases at V and 5 bases at J, with 17 bases between the two ends. Germline V CDR1 and CDR2: SGDLS, YYNGEE. The CDR3 loop spans 16 amino acids. CDR3 sequence reads: CASSASPRGGNEKLFF. DNA of the CDR3: TGTGCCAGCAGCGCTAGTCCCAGGGGTGGGAATGAAAAACTGTTTTTT.

This clonotype was detected ten times or more. The chain carries TRBV29-1 and TRBJ1-1, with 7 positions matching TRBD1. CDR3 size: 14 residues. V trimming: 1 base; J trimming: 3 bases; junction bases outside the gene matches: 5. Germline V gene data show CDR1 as SQVTM and CDR2 as ANQGSEA. The CDR3 sequence is CSVEVQGQYTEAFF. CDR3 DNA: TGCAGCGTTGAAGTACAGGGGCAATACACTGAAGCTTTCTTT. The full variable domain, its missing parts supplied by reference TRBV29-1 and TRBJ1-1, is SAVISQKPSRDICQRGTSLTIQCQVDSQVTMMFWYRQQPGQSLTLIATANQGSEATYESGFVIDKFPISRPNLTFSTLTVSNMSPEDSSIYLCSVEVQGQYTEAFFGQGTRLTVV.

By its share, this clonotype is medium-sized. The chain carries TRBV29-1 and TRBJ2-1, with 8 nucleotides matching TRBD2. Losses at the gene ends were 4 bases for V and 3 bases for J; bases not matched to a gene: 8. Germline-derived CDR1 and CDR2 are SQVTM and ANQGSEA. The CDR3 length is 15 residues. This chain's CDR3 is CSVVGRGVIYNEQFF. CDR3 in DNA: TGCAGCGTTGTTGGGCGGGGGGTCATCTACAATGAGCAGTTCTTC.

This clonotype has at least ten counts. The chain employs TRBV12-3 or TRBV12-4 and TRBJ2-2; D is uncertain. The ends were cut back, 4 bases at V and 2 bases at J, with 5 bases in the middle. The CDR3 totals 13 residues. The CDR3 protein is CASSSVNTGELFF. The CDR3 DNA reads as TGTGCCAGCAGTTCCGTTAACACCGGGGAGCTGTTTTTT.

This clonotype was picked up many times. The genes are TRBV10-3 and TRBJ2-1; 13 bases are shared with TRBD2. CDR1 and CDR2 from the germline V gene are ENHRY and SYGVKD. There are 15 residues in the CDR3. V dropped 4 bases and J dropped 7; count of bases not matched to a gene: 4. The CDR3 nucleotides read TGTGCCATCAGTGGACTAGCGGGGGGCCATAATGAGCAGTTCTTC. It encodes CAISGLAGGHNEQFF.

This clonotype was counted at least ten times. The chain links TRBV6-5 to TRBJ2-3; D unclear. This CDR3 is 14 amino acids long. The V end was cut by 0 bases, the J end by 3 bases, with 7 bases between. Germline V gene sequence: CDR1 MNHEY, CDR2 SVGAGI. The CDR3 DNA reads TGTGCCAGCAGTTACTCGCCGGCAACAGATACGCAGTATTTT. Its protein is CASSYSPATDTQYF.

This clonotype was detected many times. The rearrangement links TRBV20-1 to TRBJ1-3; D gene ambiguous. V lost 5 bases, J lost 4 bases, and 12 bases lay in between. Germline CDR1 and CDR2: DFQATT and SNEGSKA (reference sequence). The CDR3 spans 13 residues. The CDR3 loop reads CSASNLDGNTIYF. The CDR3 DNA reads TGCAGTGCTTCAAACCTGGACGGAAACACCATATATTTT.